This TCR beta chain is from a study of cytomegalovirus exposure and HLA in healthy donors. This clone was observed once. Antigen unknown. It was with 60 Vbeta and 13 Jbeta primers that the PCR ran. Sequencing was performed with immunoSEQ multiplex PCR; in TCRdb, only in-frame clones are kept and a portion is missing. The sample includes roughly 130,000 clones, 75% to 85% of them seen just once. Study-wide points: TCR beta V- and J-gene trimming was later associated with a missense DCLRE1C variant. On later analysis, the bulk of CMV-associated TCR beta chains appeared to be HLA-restricted. Researchers counted some 150 TCR beta chains as cytomegalovirus-associated. TRBV6-2, TRBV6-3 and other indistinguishable V segments were excluded.

This CDR3 is built from 13 residues. In germline, CDR1 is SSHAT, CDR2 FNYEAQ (reference sequence). V lost 5 bases to trimming and J lost 6 bases, with 12 bases between them. This TCR was recovered from a man aged 40-49 years in good health and CMV-seronegative. The chain has TRBV7-7 and TRBJ2-3; a weak D match, TRBD2 (7 bases). The sample comprised PBMCs. The CDR3 nucleotides are TGTGCCAGCAGCGTGGGGGGGGGCGATACGCAGTATTTT. This encodes CASSVGGGDTQYF.